A single sample gave rise to the 23 T cell receptor beta chains below, sequenced in a study of pediatric ulcerative colitis. The table came from immunoSEQ multiplex PCR; TCRdb's copy has only in-frame clones and leaves some out. This sample has some 35,000 clones, with about 81% found just once. One to two pinch biopsies were taken from the rectum during colonoscopy. Sample: gut tissue. The receptors stem from a boy between 10 and 17 years old with mild ulcerative colitis.

V gene TRBV5-1 combines with J gene TRBJ1-2; possibly TRBD1 for D (6 bases). The CDR3 has 15 amino acids. Germline CDR1 and CDR2: SGHRS and YFSETQ. Trimming shortened V by 2 bases and J by 2 bases, and 13 bases separated the two germline ends. CDR3 in amino acids: CASSFYRAGNYGYTF. The CDR3 nucleotides read TGCGCCAGCAGCTTCTACAGGGCCGGAAACTATGGCTACACCTTC.

The V gene is TRBV15, the J gene TRBJ1-2; TRBD1 matches 7 bases. Germline loops: CDR1 LNHNV, CDR2 YYDKDF (reference sequence). V dropped 5 bases and J dropped 3; count of bases not matched to a gene: 3. The CDR3 spans 13 residues. CDR3 nucleotides: TGTGCCACCAGCCCGGGACAGTACTATGGCTACACCTTC. Protein product: CATSPGQYYGYTF. Combining the CDR3 with reference TRBV15 and TRBJ1-2 gives the whole variable domain DAMVIQNPRYQVTQFGKPVTLSCSQTLNHNVMYWYQQKSSQAPKLLFHYYDKDFNNEADTPDNFQSRRPNTSFCFLDIRSPGLGDTAMYLCATSPGQYYGYTFGSGTRLTVV.

The rearrangement joins TRBV21-1 to TRBJ2-7; the DNA was not used to check the table's D call, TRBD2. TRBV21-1 has pseudogene status. This CDR3 has 10 amino acids. The CDR3 sequence is CASPAREQYF. CDR3 bases: TGTGCCAGCCCTGCTCGGGAGCAGTACTTC.

This clone appeared once. The V and J genes are TRBV5-1 and TRBJ2-2, with TRBD2 matching 10 bases. Germline V gene sequence: CDR1 SGHRS, CDR2 YFSETQ. The CDR3 loop spans 16 amino acids. The junction had 7 bases not matched to a gene; V was cut back by 4 bases and J by 4 bases. The CDR3 loop is CASSPGLAATTGELFF. For the CDR3, the DNA is TGCGCCAGCAGCCCAGGACTAGCGGCGACCACCGGGGAGCTGTTTTTT. Variable domain in full (rest from reference TRBV5-1 and TRBJ2-2): KAGVTQTPRYLIKTRGQQVTLSCSPISGHRSVSWYQQTPGQGLQFLFEYFSETQRNKGNFPGRFSGRQFSNSRSEMNVSTLELGDSALYLCASSPGLAATTGELFFGEGSRLTVL.

This clone was observed once. V usage is TRBV30 and J usage is TRBJ1-2; D possibly corresponds to TRBD1 (5 bases). This CDR3 contains 15 residues. Germline CDR1 reads GTSNPN; CDR2 reads SVGIG (reference sequence). V dropped 4 bases and J dropped 3 bases, with 18 bases sitting between them. The CDR3 nucleotides are TGTGCCTGGATCTTTTTTGAGGGCAGGGACTATGGCTACACCTTC. Translation: CAWIFFEGRDYGYTF.

The chain recombines TRBV2 with TRBJ1-1; 7 bases fit TRBD1. Trimming cost V 6 bases and J 1 base; bases outside gene matches: 2. Germline-derived CDR1 and CDR2 are SNHLY and FYNNEI. The CDR3 has 13 amino acids. This CDR3 is CASRGQSNTEAFF. The CDR3 region has the DNA TGTGCCAGCAGGGGACAGTCGAACACTGAAGCTTTCTTT. Full variable domain (remainder filled in from reference TRBV2 and TRBJ1-1): EPEVTQTPSHQVTQMGQEVILRCVPISNHLYFYWYRQILGQKVEFLVSFYNNEISEKSEIFDDQFSVERPDGSNFTLKIRSTKLEDSAMYFCASRGQSNTEAFFGQGTRLTVV.

This chain uses TRBV11-2 with TRBJ1-3, with a possible D match to TRBD1 (5 bases). The length of the CDR3 is 14 residues. V shed 5 bases and J shed 3 bases, with 11 bases lying between them. CDR1 is SGHAT, CDR2 FQNNGV, per germline. CDR3 coding DNA: TGTGCCAGCAGCAAGGGGTTGATTGGAAACACCATATATTTT. The encoded protein is CASSKGLIGNTIYF.

This clone came up a few times. V gene TRBV7-6 combines with J gene TRBJ2-5; TRBD1 is a possible D gene (5 bases). The CDR3 is 13 residues long. The V end was cut by 3 bases, the J end by 5 bases, with 10 bases between. Germline CDR1 SGHVS, CDR2 FNYEAQ. CDR3 region: CASSFPDMETQYF. For the CDR3, the DNA is TGTGCCAGCAGCTTCCCGGACATGGAGACCCAGTACTTC. Complete variable domain (other parts from reference TRBV7-6 and TRBJ2-5): GAGVSQSPRYKVTKRGQDVALRCDPISGHVSLYWYRQALGQGPEFLTYFNYEAQQDKSGLPNDRFSAERPEGSISTLTIQRTEQRDSAMYRCASSFPDMETQYFGPGTRLLVL.

The CDR3 here is CASSFQIGALSPFSYNSPLHF. The DNA for the CDR3 is TGCGCCAGCAGCTTCCAAATCGGGGCTTTAAGCCCCTTCTCCTATAATTCACCCCTCCACTTT. The J gene is TRBJ1-6, the V gene TRBV5-1, with D possibly TRBD1 on 5 matching bases. CDR1 is SGHRS and CDR2 is YFSETQ in the germline V gene. Between the trimmed V and J ends, which lost 2 bases and 0 bases, there was a span of 24 bases. CDR3 size: 21 residues.

The J gene is TRBJ2-7, the V gene TRBV7-6; 12 bases are shared with TRBD1. The CDR3 length is 17 residues. The germline gives CDR1 SGHVS, CDR2 FNYEAQ. J gave up 5 bases and V 1 base, and 9 bases lay outside the gene matches. The CDR3 sequence is CASSLESRDRGLDEQYF. DNA of the CDR3: TGTGCCAGCAGCTTAGAATCCCGGGACAGGGGGCTTGACGAGCAGTACTTC.

The rearrangement joins TRBV29-1 to TRBJ2-1; 7 bases align to TRBD1. V lost 5 bases, J lost 5 bases, and 6 bases stayed unmatched. CDR3 length: 13 residues. The V gene's germline CDR1 is SQVTM and CDR2 ANQGSEA. CDR3 region: CSVRQGDDNEQFF. For the CDR3, the DNA is TGCAGCGTTCGGCAGGGGGACGACAATGAGCAGTTCTTC.

V and J are TRBV18 and TRBJ1-2; D unclear. The CDR3 spans 13 residues. The germline gives CDR1 KGHSH, CDR2 LQKENI. V lost 3 bases to trimming and J lost 5 bases, with 10 bases between them. The CDR3 DNA sequence: TGTGCCAGCTCACCTTTGAGTTTATATGGCTACACCTTC. Translated, it gives CASSPLSLYGYTF.

This chain joins TRBV10-3 and TRBJ1-2; D might be TRBD1 (5 bases). This CDR3 is 13 amino acids long. Germline V gives CDR1 ENHRY, CDR2 SYGVKD. Trimming removed 7 bases from V and 4 bases from J, with 13 bases in between. The CDR3: CAIIRGFGYGYTF. For the CDR3, the DNA is TGTGCCATCATCCGGGGCTTCGGCTATGGCTACACCTTC.

V usage is TRBV10-3 and J usage is TRBJ2-1; D call uncertain. The germline gives CDR1 ENHRY, CDR2 SYGVKD. The length of the CDR3 is 15 residues. Trimming took off 2 bases at V and 0 bases at J, with 8 bases between the two ends. CDR3 region: CAISEALSSYNEQFF. For the CDR3, the DNA is TGTGCCATCAGTGAGGCCTTGAGCTCCTACAATGAGCAGTTCTTC.

The chain employs TRBV7-9 and TRBJ2-7; the match to TRBD2 covers 7 bases. J lost 6 bases, V lost 1 base, and 3 bases had no gene match. The CDR3 loop spans 13 amino acids. Germline V CDR1 and CDR2: SEHNR, FQNEAQ (reference sequence). Written as DNA, the CDR3 is TGTGCCAGCAGCTTAGGGCCTAGCGGCGAGCAGTACTTC. This sequence encodes CASSLGPSGEQYF.

For the CDR3, the DNA is TGTGCCAGCAGCCCCCGGTTTACGGGGGCGACGGAGACCCAGTACTTC. It specifies CASSPRFTGATETQYF. The chain has TRBV7-9 and TRBJ2-5; D possibly matches TRBD1 or TRBD2 (6 bases each). Trimming left V 5 bases short and J 5 bases short, with 21 bases between. This CDR3 has 16 amino acids. The germline V gene has CDR1 SEHNR and CDR2 FQNEAQ (reference sequence).

The rearrangement uses TRBV5-8 and TRBJ2-3; D is unclear. The CDR3 spans 14 residues. Germline assignment: CDR1 SGHTS and CDR2 YDEGEE. V lost 1 base, J lost 2 bases, and 8 bases lay in between. The CDR3 DNA is TGTGCCAGCAGCTTGATTGCATTCACAGATACGCAGTATTTT. Protein product: CASSLIAFTDTQYF. Together with reference TRBV5-8 and TRBJ2-3, the CDR3 gives the full variable domain: EAGVTQSPTHLIKTRGQQATLRCSPISGHTSVYWYQQALGLGLQFLLWYDEGEERNRGNFPPRFSGRQFPNYSSELNVNALELEDSALYLCASSLIAFTDTQYFGPGTRLTVL.

This chain joins TRBV7-9 and TRBJ2-7; D unclear. The ends were cut back, 5 bases at V and 2 bases at J, with 10 bases in the middle. CDR3 size: 13 residues. The V gene's germline CDR1 is SEHNR and CDR2 FQNEAQ (reference sequence). Here the CDR3 reads CASSQSNTYEQYF. CDR3 nucleotide sequence: TGTGCCAGCAGCCAATCCAATACCTACGAGCAGTACTTC.

The chain has TRBV2 and TRBJ2-2, with D perhaps matching TRBD1 (5 bases). V was pared by 6 bases and J by 6 bases, with 20 bases between. Per the germline V gene, CDR1 is SNHLY and CDR2 is FYNNEI. CDR3 length equals 16 residues. The CDR3 coding sequence is TGTGCCAGCAGGAGCAGGGTTGCCCTGGCGGCCGGGGAGCTGTTTTTT. Amino acids: CASRSRVALAAGELFF.

The chain combines TRBV7-6 with TRBJ1-1; D is possibly TRBD1 (5 bases). V dropped 5 bases and J dropped 2 bases, with 9 bases sitting between them. The V gene's germline CDR1 is SGHVS and CDR2 FNYEAQ. The CDR3 extends over 13 amino acids. The CDR3 spells CASSLDRNTEAFF. DNA for the CDR3: TGTGCCAGCAGCCTCGACAGAAACACTGAAGCTTTCTTT.

The chain carries TRBV11-1 and TRBJ1-6; 7 bases agree with TRBD1. The CDR3 length is 16 residues. V trimming: 2 bases; J trimming: 10 bases; junction bases outside the gene matches: 11. Germline V lookup: CDR1 SGHAT, CDR2 FQDESV (reference sequence). CDR3 sequence (DNA): TGTGCCAGCAGCTTAAGGTCGGGACAGCGCGGCTCACCCCTCCACTTT. Its translation: CASSLRSGQRGSPLHF. Full variable domain (remainder filled in from reference TRBV11-1 and TRBJ1-6): EAEVAQSPRYKITEKSQAVAFWCDPISGHATLYWYRQILGQGPELLVQFQDESVVDDSQLPKDRFSAERLKGVDSTLKIQPAELGDSAMYLCASSLRSGQRGSPLHFGNGTRLTVT.

V gene TRBV10-3 combines with J gene TRBJ2-5, with 10 bases matching TRBD2. The CDR3 runs 16 residues. Germline V gives CDR1 ENHRY, CDR2 SYGVKD. V was pared by 4 bases and J by 2 bases, with 7 bases of the junction left unmatched. DNA of the CDR3: TGTGCCATCAGTGCGCGGACTAGCGGTTATCAAGAGACCCAGTACTTC. Protein product: CAISARTSGYQETQYF.

The chain links TRBV29-1 to TRBJ2-1; D may correspond to TRBD1 or TRBD2 (6 bases each). The CDR3 is 14 residues long. Trimming cost V 7 bases and J 3 bases, with 16 bases left between them. Germline lookup yields CDR1 SQVTM and CDR2 ANQGSEA. CDR3 protein: CSETGGGNYNEQFF. The CDR3 bases are TGCAGCGAGACAGGAGGAGGGAACTACAATGAGCAGTTCTTC.